A single sample gave rise to the 27 T cell receptor beta chains below, sequenced in a study of blood T cell repertoires in COVID-19. Clones were read by immunoSEQ multiplex PCR, and TCRdb kept only the in-frame ones, dropping some. The table lists about 270,000 clones, 85% to 90% of them singletons. Material for sequencing was PBMCs or T cells enriched from blood (not recorded which). These receptors all come from a woman younger than 45 with acute COVID-19.

This clone was seen a few times. This chain joins TRBV4-3 and TRBJ2-3; D might be TRBD1 (6 bases). V shed 0 bases and J shed 1 base, with 14 bases lying between them. This CDR3 comprises 17 residues. Germline-derived CDR1 and CDR2 are LGHNA and YSLEER. CDR3 protein: CASSQDLGGTGTDTQYF. In nucleotides, the CDR3 is TGCGCCAGCAGCCAAGATCTAGGGGGTACCGGCACAGATACGCAGTATTTT.

The chain links TRBV19 to TRBJ2-3; a possible D gene is TRBD2 (5 bases). Trimming pared 3 bases from V and 3 bases from J, leaving 7 bases between. CDR3 length: 13 residues. The germline gives CDR1 LNHDA, CDR2 SQIVND (reference sequence). CDR3 nucleotides: TGTGCCAGTAGTATCGCGGGTACAGATACGCAGTATTTT. As protein: CASSIAGTDTQYF. Together with reference TRBV19 and TRBJ2-3, the CDR3 gives the full variable domain: DGGITQSPKYLFRKEGQNVTLSCEQNLNHDAMYWYRQDPGQGLRLIYYSQIVNDFQKGDIAEGYSVSREKKESFPLTVTSAQKNPTAFYLCASSIAGTDTQYFGPGTRLTVL.

The J gene is TRBJ2-2, the V gene TRBV6-2 or TRBV6-3; weak D call: TRBD2 (5 bases). This CDR3 region has 14 residues. With 6 bases removed from V and 4 bases from J, the gap between germline ends came to 12 bases. Germline lookup yields CDR1 MNHEY and CDR2 SVGEGT. CDR3 sequence reads: CASSPLATTGELFF. The CDR3 nucleotides read TGTGCCAGCAGCCCTCTAGCTACCACCGGGGAGCTGTTTTTT.

The chain links TRBV4-1 to TRBJ2-7; the match to TRBD2 covers 7 bases. Germline lookup yields CDR1 MGHRA and CDR2 YSYEKL. This CDR3 has 14 amino acids. V shed 3 bases and J 2 bases; nucleotides not matched to a gene: 4. The CDR3: CASSHFAGAYEQYF. The CDR3 bases are TGCGCCAGCAGCCACTTCGCGGGAGCCTACGAGCAGTACTTC.

This clone has just one count. This chain links TRBV12-3 or TRBV12-4 with TRBJ2-5, with TRBD2 matching 9 bases. Trimming cost V 3 bases and J 5 bases; bases outside gene matches: 1. CDR3 size: 13 residues. The CDR3 spells CASSLSGRETQYF. CDR3 sequence (DNA): TGTGCCAGCAGTTTGAGCGGGAGGGAGACCCAGTACTTC.

The chain recombines TRBV14 with TRBJ1-4; 8 bases match TRBD1. The V gene's germline CDR1 is SGHDN and CDR2 FVKESK. Trimming removed 6 bases from V and 0 bases from J; junction bases left unmatched: 3. The CDR3 runs to 15 residues. The CDR3: CASSGTGATNEKLFF. The DNA of the CDR3 is TGTGCCAGCAGTGGGACAGGTGCAACTAATGAAAAACTGTTTTTT.

V usage is TRBV5-1 and J usage is TRBJ2-3, with D perhaps TRBD1 (6 bases). Germline V gene data show CDR1 as SGHRS and CDR2 as YFSETQ. V lost 0 bases to trimming and J lost 3 bases, with 17 bases between them. The CDR3 totals 17 residues. The CDR3 here is CASSLEWVTRGTDTQYF. The CDR3 coding sequence is TGCGCCAGCAGCTTGGAATGGGTCACCAGGGGAACAGATACGCAGTATTTT.

The V gene is TRBV18, the J gene TRBJ2-1; 8 nucleotides line up with TRBD1. Germline values: CDR1 KGHSH, CDR2 LQKENI. The CDR3 sequence is 14 residues long. The V segment lost 1 base and the J segment 6 bases; nucleotides outside the gene matches: 2. The CDR3 region has the DNA TGTGCCAGCTCACCACGAACAGGGGGCAATGAGCAGTTCTTC. Translated: CASSPRTGGNEQFF. Full variable domain (missing parts from reference TRBV18 and TRBJ2-1): NAGVMQNPRHLVRRRGQEARLRCSPMKGHSHVYWYRQLPEEGLKFMVYLQKENIIDESGMPKERFSAEFPKEGPSILRIQQVVRGDSAAYFCASSPRTGGNEQFFGPGTRLTVL.

This chain links TRBV9 with TRBJ1-2; TRBD1 aligns across 10 bases. Germline V lookup: CDR1 SGDLS, CDR2 YYNGEE. The junction had 11 bases not matched to a gene; V was cut back by 4 bases and J by 8 bases. There are 15 residues in the CDR3. The CDR3 loop is CASSTRTGGISGYTF. CDR3 bases: TGTGCCAGCAGCACCAGGACAGGGGGAATTTCGGGCTACACCTTC.

The rearrangement uses TRBV4-3 and TRBJ2-1; D is uncertain. The germline V and J ends were trimmed by 4 bases and 5 bases, with 3 bases remaining between them. The CDR3 covers 11 residues. The germline V gene encodes CDR1 LGHNA and CDR2 YSLEER. The CDR3 loop is CASSLNNEQFF. CDR3 bases: TGCGCCAGCAGCCTCAACAATGAGCAGTTCTTC.

This rearrangement joins TRBV7-3 to TRBJ2-1, with 8 bases fitting TRBD2. CDR1 and CDR2 (germline): SGHTA, FQGTGA. There are 16 residues in the CDR3. Unmatched junction bases numbered 12, after V lost 4 bases and J lost 7 bases. The CDR3 loop is CASSSQREKSGNEQFF. CDR3 coding DNA: TGTGCCAGCAGCTCCCAGCGGGAGAAAAGTGGTAATGAGCAGTTCTTC.

J is TRBJ1-2 and V is TRBV2, with 7 bases identical to TRBD1. V trimming: 8 bases; J trimming: 7 bases; junction bases outside the gene matches: 10. The CDR3 has 13 amino acids. CDR1 is SNHLY, CDR2 FYNNEI, per germline. The CDR3 spells CASHPLQGGGYTF. The DNA for the CDR3 is TGTGCCAGCCATCCTCTCCAGGGGGGTGGCTACACCTTC.

The chain uses TRBV28 and TRBJ2-1; 7 bases map to TRBD1. J gave up 5 bases and V 4 bases, and 5 bases lay outside the gene matches. This CDR3 has 14 amino acids. The germline CDR1 and CDR2 sequences are MDHEN and SYDVKM. CDR3 sequence reads: CASSSLGTDNEQFF. The CDR3 DNA follows: TGTGCCAGCAGTTCCCTAGGGACAGACAATGAGCAGTTCTTC. The full variable domain, in which reference TRBV28 and TRBJ2-1 provide the parts outside the CDR3, is DVKVTQSSRYLVKRTGEKVFLECVQDMDHENMFWYRQDPGLGLRLIYFSYDVKMKEKGDIPEGYSVSREKKERFSLILESASTNQTSMYLCASSSLGTDNEQFFGPGTRLTVL.

This clone is a singleton in its sample. The identical CDR3 is also encoded by other nucleotide sequences in the sample. The chain links TRBV7-9 to TRBJ2-7; TRBD1 agrees at 9 bases. V dropped 4 bases and J dropped 4; count of bases not matched to a gene: 5. The CDR3 is 14 residues long. Germline V lookup: CDR1 SEHNR, CDR2 FQNEAQ (reference sequence). The CDR3 region has the DNA TGTGCCAGCAGCTCGGGACAGGGCGGGTACGAGCAGTACTTC. Its translation is CASSSGQGGYEQYF.

This clone is a singleton in its sample. The chain is built from TRBV4-3 and TRBJ2-1; tentatively, D is TRBD1 (6 bases). In germline, CDR1 is LGHNA, CDR2 YSLEER. The CDR3 has 15 residues. Deletions cut 1 base from V and 4 bases from J, with 11 bases between. The CDR3 DNA follows: TGCGCCAGCAGCCAAGGCGATGGACAGTACAATGAGCAGTTCTTC. It specifies CASSQGDGQYNEQFF.

The chain is built from TRBV27 and TRBJ1-4; TRBD1 aligns across 9 bases. J gave up 8 bases and V 4 bases, and 14 bases lay outside the gene matches. The germline CDR1 and CDR2 sequences are MNHEY and SMNVEV (reference sequence). The CDR3 sequence is 17 residues long. The DNA of the CDR3 is TGTGCCAGCAGTTACGTGCTAACCGGGACAGGGCGGGAAAAACTGTTTTTT. Translating it yields CASSYVLTGTGREKLFF.

This clone was counted once. This rearrangement joins TRBV19 to TRBJ1-2; possible D gene TRBD1, 5 bases. CDR1 is LNHDA, CDR2 SQIVND, per germline (reference sequence). This CDR3 comprises 12 residues. The germline V and J ends were trimmed by 7 bases and 4 bases, with 10 bases remaining between them. In nucleotides, the CDR3 is TGTGCCAGTAATCAGGGTGGCTATGGCTACACCTTC. This translates into CASNQGGYGYTF.

This chain uses TRBV19 with TRBJ1-2; D is ambiguous. The CDR3 runs to 13 residues. V shed 5 bases and J shed 4 bases, with 11 bases lying between them. Germline assignment: CDR1 LNHDA and CDR2 SQIVND (reference sequence). CDR3 residues: CASSFAETYGYTF. The CDR3 DNA is TGTGCCAGTAGTTTTGCGGAGACCTATGGCTACACCTTC. The full variable domain, completed using reference TRBV19 and TRBJ1-2, is DGGITQSPKYLFRKEGQNVTLSCEQNLNHDAMYWYRQDPGQGLRLIYYSQIVNDFQKGDIAEGYSVSREKKESFPLTVTSAQKNPTAFYLCASSFAETYGYTFGSGTRLTVV.

The rearrangement joins TRBV18 to TRBJ2-7, with 10 nucleotides matching TRBD1. CDR1 is KGHSH, CDR2 LQKENI, per germline. This CDR3 has 14 residues. Trimming took 3 bases from V and 9 from J; bases not matched to a gene: 8. The CDR3 loop is CASSPDGQGGGQYF. CDR3 DNA sequence: TGTGCCAGCTCACCTGATGGACAGGGGGGCGGGCAGTACTTC.

This clone has a handful of counts. The genes are TRBV11-2 and TRBJ2-7; possible D gene TRBD2, 5 bases. V lost 1 base, J lost 0 bases, and 10 bases lay in between. CDR3 size: 15 residues. Looked up from germline, CDR1 is SGHAT and CDR2 is FQNNGV. The CDR3 loop is CASSLVLDNSYEQYF. CDR3 in DNA: TGTGCCAGCAGCTTAGTACTAGATAACTCCTACGAGCAGTACTTC.

V gene TRBV13 combines with J gene TRBJ2-7; 11 bases fit TRBD1. The CDR3 has 15 residues. Per germline, CDR1 PRHDT and CDR2 FYEKMQ (reference sequence). The V gene end was trimmed by 4 bases and the J gene end by 2 bases; junction bases not matched to a gene: 4. The CDR3 region is CASSWGQGVTYEQYF. CDR3 nucleotides: TGTGCCAGCAGCTGGGGACAGGGGGTGACCTACGAGCAGTACTTC.

The chain couples TRBV4-3 to TRBJ1-1, with D perhaps TRBD1 (6 bases). Germline-derived CDR1 and CDR2 are LGHNA and YSLEER. V was trimmed by 2 bases and J by 5 bases, leaving 18 bases between them. The CDR3 spans 16 residues. The CDR3 is CASSQRIWGQGTEAFF. The CDR3, as DNA: TGCGCCAGCAGCCAACGTATTTGGGGGCAGGGGACTGAAGCTTTCTTT.

This rearrangement joins TRBV4-2 to TRBJ1-4, with 8 nucleotides matching TRBD1. Trimming removed 2 bases from V and 0 bases from J; junction bases left unmatched: 5. This CDR3 is 17 amino acids long. Germline CDR1 and CDR2: LGHNA and YNFKEQ. The CDR3 DNA reads TGTGCCAGCAGCCAACCAGGACAGGGACCAACTAATGAAAAACTGTTTTTT. This encodes CASSQPGQGPTNEKLFF.

The chain carries TRBV18 and TRBJ2-7, with 14 bases fitting TRBD2. The CDR3 extends over 15 amino acids. Germline V gene data show CDR1 as KGHSH and CDR2 as LQKENI. J gave up 5 bases and V 2 bases, and 2 bases lay outside the gene matches. The CDR3 nucleotides are TGTGCCAGCTCACCATCGGGACTAGCGGGAGACGAGCAGTACTTC. Protein sequence: CASSPSGLAGDEQYF.

This clone was counted once. The rearrangement uses TRBV9 and TRBJ1-5, with D perhaps matching TRBD1 (5 bases). Germline V gene sequence: CDR1 SGDLS, CDR2 YYNGEE. The length of the CDR3 is 15 residues. V was cut by 7 bases and J by 1 base, with 15 bases left in between. CDR3 coding DNA: TGTGCCAGCGTCTCCACCCGGGGGAGCAATCAGCCCCAGCATTTT. Residues: CASVSTRGSNQPQHF.

The rearrangement uses TRBV11-3 and TRBJ2-1, with TRBD2 identical over 13 bases. This CDR3 has 18 amino acids. Germline values: CDR1 SGHNT, CDR2 YENEEA. The ends lost 5 bases at V and 0 bases at J; junction bases unmatched: 7. The CDR3 DNA reads as TGTGCCAGCAGCAACCCGACTAGCGGGAGGCTCTCCTACAATGAGCAGTTCTTC. Protein sequence: CASSNPTSGRLSYNEQFF.

The chain recombines TRBV9 with TRBJ2-2, with 7 bases matching TRBD2. Losses at the gene ends were 3 bases for V and 8 bases for J; bases not matched to a gene: 13. The length of the CDR3 is 16 residues. In germline, CDR1 is SGDLS, CDR2 YYNGEE. The CDR3 coding sequence is TGTGCCAGCAGCGCGAGGGACTATCCTAAAGAGGGGGAGCTGTTTTTT. Its translation is CASSARDYPKEGELFF. The entire variable domain, with the rest obtained from reference TRBV9 and TRBJ2-2, is as follows: DSGVTQTPKHLITATGQRVTLRCSPRSGDLSVYWYQQSLDQGLQFLIQYYNGEERAKGNILERFSAQQFPDLHSELNLSSLELGDSALYFCASSARDYPKEGELFFGEGSRLTVL.